This T cell receptor (beta chain) appears in the sequencing data of a study of blood T cells in healthy people across ages. Study overall: Template-switching capture recovered about one barcoded beta molecule per two T cells.

Through a sample-barcoded 5' primer and a J-beta primer mix, a second PCR was run for roughly 6 to 12 cycles. TCRdb re-called the 5' RACE reads with MiXCR, one entry per CDR3 protein. The sample lists roughly 830,000 distinct CDR3 sequences, approximately 59% occurring once. The CDR3 runs to 17 residues. V was pared by 0 bases and J by 3 bases, with 15 bases between. Germline CDR1 reads LGHNA; CDR2 reads YSLEER. This chain connects TRBV4-3 to TRBJ1-3; D not certain. The sequence was obtained from a man aged 25 to 40 in good health. Sequenced material: blood. This CDR3 reads CASSQDHFGSVGNTIYF. CDR3 DNA sequence: TGCGCCAGCAGCCAAGATCACTTTGGGTCAGTTGGAAACACCATATATTTT.